The 28 T cell receptor beta chains given below trace back to one sample, sequenced in a study of PD-L1 blockade in urothelial cancer. The protocol was immunoSEQ multiplex PCR, while the TCRdb copy is restricted to in-frame clones and leaves out a portion. Of around 82,000 clones in the sample, about 83% were seen once. The time point is: pretreatment peripheral blood. Specimen: PBMCs, collected around atezolizumab (anti-PD-L1) treatment. These receptors were taken from a man aged 55 to 70 with urothelial cancer.

V is TRBV5-6 and J is TRBJ2-1; tentative D call: TRBD2 (6 bases). The germline CDR1 and CDR2 sequences are SGHDT and YYEEEE. Trimming shortened V by 2 bases and J by 2 bases, and 11 bases separated the two germline ends. The CDR3 covers 15 residues. The CDR3 spells CASSFVRGAYNEQFF. The CDR3 DNA reads as TGTGCCAGCAGCTTCGTTCGCGGGGCCTACAATGAGCAGTTCTTC.

This chain joins TRBV19 and TRBJ2-3, with 12 bases fitting TRBD2. Trimming took 10 bases from V and 4 from J; bases not matched to a gene: 15. Germline CDR1 is LNHDA and CDR2 is SQIVND (reference sequence). The CDR3 is 17 residues long. The CDR3 protein is CATQAPGLAGWADTQYF. CDR3 sequence (DNA): TGTGCCACCCAGGCCCCGGGACTAGCGGGTTGGGCAGATACGCAGTATTTT.

The rearrangement joins TRBV19 to TRBJ1-5; D uncertain. CDR1 and CDR2 (germline): LNHDA, SQIVND (reference sequence). V was clipped by 7 bases and J by 0 bases, with 13 bases between them. This CDR3 spans 15 amino acids. The CDR3 here is CASKSGPYSNQPQHF. Here the CDR3 DNA reads TGTGCCAGTAAATCGGGTCCCTATAGCAATCAGCCCCAGCATTTT.

This clone was observed a handful of times. The rearrangement joins TRBV6-1 to TRBJ1-3; unclear D gene. CDR3 size: 14 residues. Trimming left V 2 bases short and J 1 base short, with 6 bases between. Per the germline V gene, CDR1 is MNHNS and CDR2 is SASEGT. The CDR3 region is CASSELSSGNTIYF. The CDR3 DNA is TGTGCCAGCAGTGAACTGAGTTCTGGAAACACCATATATTTT.

CDR3 in DNA: TGTGCCAGCAGCGCCACCGGGACTAGCGGGAGTATCCACGAGCAGTACTTC. Translating it yields CASSATGTSGSIHEQYF. V gene TRBV9 combines with J gene TRBJ2-7; 14 bases agree with TRBD2. Trimming took 3 bases from V and 5 from J; bases not matched to a gene: 10. Germline assignment: CDR1 SGDLS and CDR2 YYNGEE. This CDR3 contains 17 residues. Complete variable domain (other parts from reference TRBV9 and TRBJ2-7): DSGVTQTPKHLITATGQRVTLRCSPRSGDLSVYWYQQSLDQGLQFLIQYYNGEERAKGNILERFSAQQFPDLHSELNLSSLELGDSALYFCASSATGTSGSIHEQYFGPGTRLTVT.

The chain employs TRBV5-1 and TRBJ2-4; weak D call: TRBD1 (7 bases). This CDR3 is built from 13 residues. The germline gives CDR1 SGHRS, CDR2 YFSETQ. Trimming pared 3 bases from V and 10 bases from J, leaving 14 bases between. The CDR3 spells CASSYSQGGIQYF. Here the CDR3 DNA reads TGCGCCAGCAGCTACTCTCAGGGGGGAATTCAGTACTTC. Based on the CDR3 plus reference TRBV5-1 and TRBJ2-4, the full variable domain is KAGVTQTPRYLIKTRGQQVTLSCSPISGHRSVSWYQQTPGQGLQFLFEYFSETQRNKGNFPGRFSGRQFSNSRSEMNVSTLELGDSALYLCASSYSQGGIQYFGAGTRLSVL.

The genes are TRBV19 and TRBJ1-2; 7 positions match TRBD1. Per germline, CDR1 LNHDA and CDR2 SQIVND (reference sequence). CDR3 size: 14 residues. The J segment lost 4 bases and the V segment lost 7 bases, leaving 9 bases of the junction unmatched. CDR3 coding DNA: TGTGCCAGTAATCCCTCGGACAGGCCCTATGGCTACACCTTC. Protein sequence: CASNPSDRPYGYTF.

The chain employs TRBV19 and TRBJ2-1; D is perhaps TRBD2 (5 bases). Germline loops: CDR1 LNHDA, CDR2 SQIVND (reference sequence). This CDR3 spans 14 amino acids. Trimming took 1 base from V and 10 from J, leaving 14 bases between them. The CDR3 region has the DNA TGTGCCAGTAGTATAGTACTAGTTAATAGCGAGCAGTTCTTC. This encodes CASSIVLVNSEQFF.

This clone was counted between two and nine times. The CDR3 DNA is TGTGCCAGCAGCCTTACTAGCGGGAGCTCCTACGAGCAGTACTTC. Amino acid sequence: CASSLTSGSSYEQYF. The genes are TRBV6-6 and TRBJ2-7; 11 nucleotides agree with TRBD2. With 6 bases clipped from V and 0 bases from J, the junction kept 4 bases outside the gene matches. This CDR3 spans 15 amino acids. Germline lookup yields CDR1 MNHNY and CDR2 SVGAGI (reference sequence).

This sequence joins TRBV28 and TRBJ1-5, with 9 bases identical to TRBD1. CDR3 size: 14 residues. The junction had 6 bases not matched to a gene; V was cut back by 5 bases and J by 7 bases. Per germline, CDR1 MDHEN and CDR2 SYDVKM. CDR3 in amino acids: CASSPGQGLQPQHF. The CDR3 DNA reads as TGTGCCAGCAGTCCAGGACAGGGGTTGCAGCCCCAGCATTTT.

DNA of the CDR3: TGTGCCAGCAGCTTAAGGGCGGGAGGCGGAAACATTCAGTACTTC. This translates into CASSLRAGGGNIQYF. The gene calls are TRBV11-2 and TRBJ2-4; 8 nucleotides align to TRBD2. Germline V gene sequence: CDR1 SGHAT, CDR2 FQNNGV. J lost 6 bases, V lost 2 bases, and 6 bases had no gene match. CDR3 length: 15 amino acids.

In nucleotides, the CDR3 is TGTGCCAGCAGTTTGGTCCGATCGGGGAACACTGAAGCTTTCTTT. As protein: CASSLVRSGNTEAFF. The chain employs TRBV28 and TRBJ1-1; D remains unclear. With 3 bases removed from V and 1 base from J, the gap between germline ends came to 12 bases. This CDR3 contains 15 residues. Looked up from germline, CDR1 is MDHEN and CDR2 is SYDVKM.

The gene calls are TRBV27 and TRBJ2-7; the match to TRBD2 covers 14 bases. The CDR3 has 18 residues. Germline assignment: CDR1 MNHEY and CDR2 SMNVEV (reference sequence). J lost 2 bases, V lost 4 bases, and 10 bases had no gene match. The CDR3, as DNA: TGTGCCAGCAGTTCGACTAGCGGGGGGGCCGTAAACCCCTACGAGCAGTACTTC. Its protein is CASSSTSGGAVNPYEQYF.

The rearrangement uses TRBV9 and TRBJ1-1; D perhaps matches TRBD1 (5 bases). This CDR3 comprises 14 residues. V shed 4 bases and J shed 1 base, with 11 bases lying between them. CDR1 is SGDLS, CDR2 YYNGEE, per germline. CDR3 region: CASSPDSWNTEAFF. The DNA of the CDR3 is TGTGCCAGCAGCCCAGACAGTTGGAACACTGAAGCTTTCTTT.

The gene calls are TRBV1 and TRBJ2-5; the table calls TRBD2, which could not be checked here. TRBV1 is designated a pseudogene. The CDR3 length is 16 residues. CDR3 sequence reads: CTSKKIRSGGEETQYF. For the CDR3, the DNA is TGCACCAGCAAAAAGATTAGGAGCGGGGGGGAAGAGACCCAGTACTTC.

The table lists this clone with a few counts. The chain links TRBV28 to TRBJ2-6, with D hard to call. The CDR3 is made up of 12 amino acids. V lost 5 bases, J lost 8 bases, and 7 bases lay in between. From germline, CDR1 is MDHEN and CDR2 SYDVKM. The CDR3 here is CASSQASNVLTF. As DNA, the CDR3 is TGTGCCAGCAGTCAAGCATCCAACGTCCTGACTTTC.

The chain joins TRBV6-5 to TRBJ1-5; TRBD1 is a possible D gene (6 bases). The CDR3 is 15 amino acids. Germline CDR1 is MNHEY and CDR2 is SVGAGI. Trimming pared 6 bases from V and 0 bases from J, leaving 12 bases between. The DNA for the CDR3 is TGTGCCAGCAGCCCTCGACAGGCTAGCAATCAGCCCCAGCATTTT. Protein product: CASSPRQASNQPQHF.

The gene calls are TRBV27 and TRBJ2-1, with 8 bases lining up with TRBD1. Trimming cost V 5 bases and J 4 bases; bases outside gene matches: 4. The CDR3 contains 14 residues. Germline-derived CDR1 and CDR2 are MNHEY and SMNVEV (reference sequence). The CDR3 spells CASSPQGAYNEQFF. CDR3 bases: TGTGCCAGCAGTCCCCAGGGGGCTTACAATGAGCAGTTCTTC.

This CDR3 is CASSLGQGRTEAFF. The CDR3 DNA sequence: TGTGCCAGCAGCTTAGGACAGGGAAGGACTGAAGCTTTCTTT. The chain recombines TRBV11-3 with TRBJ1-1; TRBD1 matches 7 bases. Trimming took 1 base from V and 5 from J; bases not matched to a gene: 4. Germline V gene sequence: CDR1 SGHNT, CDR2 YENEEA. The CDR3 consists of 14 residues.

The J gene is TRBJ2-7, the V gene TRBV5-1; a possible D gene is TRBD2 (6 bases). Per the germline V gene, CDR1 is SGHRS and CDR2 is YFSETQ. V dropped 0 bases and J dropped 3 bases, with 19 bases sitting between them. The CDR3 is 17 residues long. The CDR3: CASSLGTERRGNYEQYF. CDR3 sequence (DNA): TGCGCCAGCAGCTTGGGGACTGAGCGACGGGGGAACTACGAGCAGTACTTC.

The chain has TRBV5-1 and TRBJ1-4; 11 nucleotides line up with TRBD1. This CDR3 region has 17 residues. After removal of 4 bases from V and 7 bases from J, the junction contained 12 bases not matched to a gene. CDR1 is SGHRS, CDR2 YFSETQ, per germline. The CDR3 spells CASSPGQGALLFEKLFF. The CDR3 DNA follows: TGCGCCAGCAGCCCAGGACAGGGGGCGCTTTTATTTGAAAAACTGTTTTTT.

The V gene is TRBV6-5, the J gene TRBJ2-7; perhaps TRBD2 as D (5 bases). V dropped 6 bases and J dropped 3 bases, with 6 bases sitting between them. The CDR3 is made up of 11 amino acids. Germline CDR1 is MNHEY and CDR2 is SVGAGI. The CDR3 loop is CASRLGYEQYF. CDR3 bases: TGTGCCAGCAGACTAGGCTACGAGCAGTACTTC.

This clone was detected once. This CDR3 is CASSWGRSGNTIYF. The CDR3 coding sequence is TGTGCCAGCAGTTGGGGGCGCTCTGGAAACACCATATATTTT. The genes are TRBV2 and TRBJ1-3; D is perhaps TRBD1 (6 bases). With 5 bases removed from V and 0 bases from J, the gap between germline ends came to 8 bases. This CDR3 region has 14 residues. In germline, CDR1 is SNHLY, CDR2 FYNNEI. Complete variable domain (other parts from reference TRBV2 and TRBJ1-3): EPEVTQTPSHQVTQMGQEVILRCVPISNHLYFYWYRQILGQKVEFLVSFYNNEISEKSEIFDDQFSVERPDGSNFTLKIRSTKLEDSAMYFCASSWGRSGNTIYFGEGSWLTVV.

The chain couples TRBV9 to TRBJ2-1, with 8 bases lining up with TRBD2. Trimming took 2 bases from V and 4 from J; bases not matched to a gene: 8. In germline, CDR1 is SGDLS, CDR2 YYNGEE. The CDR3 is 16 residues long. The CDR3, as DNA: TGTGCCAGCAGCGTCGGGAGCGGGAGTGGATACAATGAGCAGTTCTTC. Amino acid sequence: CASSVGSGSGYNEQFF.

V is TRBV7-9 and J is TRBJ2-1; 13 nucleotides agree with TRBD2. With V trimmed by 5 bases and J by 7 bases, 5 bases remained unmatched. The CDR3 is 15 amino acids. CDR1 and CDR2 from the germline V gene are SEHNR and FQNEAQ (reference sequence). Here the CDR3 reads CASSPTGLAGNEQFF. Here the CDR3 DNA reads TGTGCCAGCAGCCCGACGGGACTAGCGGGGAATGAGCAGTTCTTC.

The chain carries TRBV7-2 and TRBJ2-5; weak D call: TRBD2 (6 bases). This CDR3 spans 15 amino acids. The germline CDR1 and CDR2 sequences are SGHTA and FQGNSA. Trimming cost V 5 bases and J 2 bases, with 15 bases left between them. As DNA, the CDR3 is TGTGCCAGCAGCGGAGGAGGGATAAATCAAGAGACCCAGTACTTC. Residues: CASSGGGINQETQYF.

The V and J genes are TRBV23-1 and TRBJ1-1, with D possibly being TRBD1 (6 bases). TRBV23-1 is an open reading frame, and its role is uncertain. The CDR3 is 16 amino acids. V gave up 0 bases and J gave up 4 bases, with 15 bases separating them. The CDR3, as DNA: TGCGCCAGCAGTCAATCGATGGGGGCTGTGGTCACTGAAGCTTTCTTT. Translating it yields CASSQSMGAVVTEAFF.

This chain joins TRBV28 and TRBJ2-7; D possibly corresponds to TRBD1 (6 bases). V lost 6 bases and J lost 1, with 7 bases in between. Germline V gives CDR1 MDHEN, CDR2 SYDVKM. This CDR3 contains 12 residues. CDR3 sequence (DNA): TGTGCCAGCAGAACAGGGTCCTACGAGCAGTACTTC. Translated, it gives CASRTGSYEQYF. Complete variable domain (other parts from reference TRBV28 and TRBJ2-7): DVKVTQSSRYLVKRTGEKVFLECVQDMDHENMFWYRQDPGLGLRLIYFSYDVKMKEKGDIPEGYSVSREKKERFSLILESASTNQTSMYLCASRTGSYEQYFGPGTRLTVT.